The rows below give T cell receptor beta chains drawn from one sample of a study of T cell responses to AZD1222 COVID-19 vaccine. Produced via immunoSEQ multiplex PCR; TCRdb's table is partial and in-frame only. The sample lists 150,000 to 160,000 clones, about nine tenths occurring once. The source material was peripheral blood, sampled on day 0 of AZD1222 vaccination. The receptors derive from an adult in good health. CDR3s include the opening cysteine and the closing phenylalanine or tryptophan. The D gene is left open where the match is weak. Not every row has a clone size; where given, it reads once, few, many or a size class.

D gene | J gene | clone size | V gene | CDR3 DNA | CDR3 protein
NA | TRBJ2-5 | NA | TRBV9 | TGTGCCAGCAGCGTAGGTAGGGGGAAACAAGAGACCCAGTACTTC | CASSVGRGKQETQYF
TRBD2 | TRBJ2-3 | NA | TRBV7-9 | TGTGCCAGCAGCTTAGGCGGGAGCGCAGATACGCAGTATTTT | CASSLGGSADTQYF
NA | TRBJ2-1 | NA | TRBV2 | TGTGCCAGCGGGAGCTCCTACAATGAGCAGTTCTTC | CASGSSYNEQFF
NA | TRBJ2-7 | NA | TRBV4-3 | TGCGCCAGCAGCCAAGAGTACGGGTTCGGGCGAATTCTTTCCTACGAGCAGTACTTC | CASSQEYGFGRILSYEQYF
TRBD1 | TRBJ1-4 | once | TRBV7-2 | TGTGCCAGCAGCTCGTGGGACAGGGGTTTTGAAAAACTGTTTTTT | CASSSWDRGFEKLFF
NA | TRBJ1-5 | NA | TRBV6-1 | TGTGCCAGCAGTGAAGCGATGTCGGACAACTCACAGCCCCAGCATTTT | CASSEAMSDNSQPQHF
TRBD2 | TRBJ2-1 | few | TRBV7-9 | TGTGCCAGCAGTGACCCAGGGACTACGTGGAATGAGCAGTTCTTC | CASSDPGTTWNEQFF
NA | TRBJ1-6 | NA | TRBV4-3 | TGCGCCAGCAGCCAAGTGGCTCAGGCAGGGTCACCCCTCCACTTT | CASSQVAQAGSPLHF
NA | TRBJ2-1 | NA | TRBV5-1 | TGCGCCAGCAGCTTGAGTCTTGCCGAGCAGTTCTTC | CASSLSLAEQFF
NA | TRBJ2-7 | few | TRBV9 | TGTGCCAGCAGCAGGGAGACAACCTACTACGAGCAGTACTTC | CASSRETTYYEQYF
TRBD2 | TRBJ2-1 | NA | TRBV29-1 | TGCAGCGTTGTCTTACTAGCGGGAGGGCCTCGGGGTGAGCAGTTCTTC | CSVVLLAGGPRGEQFF
NA | TRBJ2-1 | medium-sized | TRBV27 | TGTGCCAGCAGCCCCGGGACAACCAACAATGAGCAGTTCTTC | CASSPGTTNNEQFF
TRBD2 | TRBJ2-1 | NA | TRBV19 | TGTGCCAGTAGTCACTTGGGACTAGCGGGAGACAATGAGCAGTTCTTC | CASSHLGLAGDNEQFF
NA | TRBJ2-3 | NA | TRBV7-9 | TGTGCCAGCAGCTTAATTGGGCTGGATACCCGCACAGATACGCAGTATTTT | CASSLIGLDTRTDTQYF
NA | TRBJ2-2 | NA | TRBV13 | TGTGCCAGCAGCGCCTTTCCGTCCAGCGCCGGGGAGCTGTTTTTT | CASSAFPSSAGELFF
TRBD1 | TRBJ1-1 | NA | TRBV28 | TGTGCCAGCAGTTTTAATCCCTTGGGTGGGGGGACAGGGAGGACTGAAGCTTTCTTT | CASSFNPLGGGTGRTEAFF
NA | TRBJ2-3 | NA | TRBV5-1 | TGCGCCAGCAGCTTGGCCGATTGGGGTCCCACTCATACGCAGTATTTT | CASSLADWGPTHTQYF
TRBD1 | TRBJ1-5 | once | TRBV28 | TGTGCCAGCAGTATTACCGGGACAGGGGGCTATCAGCCCCAGCATTTT | CASSITGTGGYQPQHF
TRBD1 | TRBJ1-2 | NA | TRBV7-2 | TGTGCCAGCAGCTTAGAGGACAGGATTACACTCTATGGCTACACCTTC | CASSLEDRITLYGYTF
NA | TRBJ2-7 | few | TRBV5-4 | TGTGCCAGCAGCTTGGTTGGGGGCGCTGACCCCTTCGAGCAGTACTTC | CASSLVGGADPFEQYF
NA | TRBJ2-7 | NA | TRBV28 | TGTGCCAGCAGAAGTACGGACTGGTCCTACGAGCAGTACTTC | CASRSTDWSYEQYF
NA | TRBJ1-1 | NA | TRBV27 | TGTGCCAGCAGCCTTACAGGAAACACTGAAGCTTTCTTT | CASSLTGNTEAFF
NA | TRBJ2-1 | NA | TRBV18 | TGTGCCAGCTCAGGGCCGGGCGACAATGAGCAGTTCTTC | CASSGPGDNEQFF
NA | TRBJ1-3 | few | TRBV7-9 | TGTGCCAGCAGCTTATTCGGGGACTCTTTCGGAAACACCATATATTTT | CASSLFGDSFGNTIYF
NA | TRBJ2-6 | NA | TRBV18 | TGTGCCAGCTCACCGGCACAGGGAAACTCTGGGGCCAACGTCCTGACTTTC | CASSPAQGNSGANVLTF
NA | TRBJ1-2 | NA | TRBV25-1 | TGTGCCAGCAGTGACCCCCGGACAGATAGTGATGGCTACACCTTC | CASSDPRTDSDGYTF
NA | TRBJ2-3 | NA | TRBV28 | TGTGCCAGCAGTTTACTTGACTTGAGCACAGATACGCAGTATTTT | CASSLLDLSTDTQYF
NA | TRBJ2-5 | NA | TRBV12-3/TRBV12-4 | TGTGCCAGCAGTTTTGGGGGTAGAGAGACCCAGTACTTC | CASSFGGRETQYF
NA | TRBJ2-5 | NA | TRBV5-4 | TGTGCCAGCAGCGAGGGCAGGGCTCTGCGGGAAGAGACCCAGTACTTC | CASSEGRALREETQYF
TRBD1 | TRBJ1-2 | NA | TRBV6-5 | TGTGCCAGCAGTTCCTACAGGGGCGCCTATGGCTACACCTTC | CASSSYRGAYGYTF
NA | TRBJ1-5 | few | TRBV15 | TGTGCCACCAGCAGAGAGGAGGGAATCTATAGCAATCAGCCCCAGCATTTT | CATSREEGIYSNQPQHF
NA | TRBJ2-7 | NA | TRBV24-1 | TGTGCCACCAGTGATTCACGACAGCGACGATACGAGCAGTACTTC | CATSDSRQRRYEQYF
NA | TRBJ2-3 | NA | TRBV11-2 | TGTGCCAGCAGTCAGGGACGGGTCGAAGTCACAGATACGCAGTATTTT | CASSQGRVEVTDTQYF
TRBD2 | TRBJ2-1 | once | TRBV6-2/TRBV6-3 | TGTGCCAGCAGTCGGGGGGTCCGGGATTTCTACAATGAGCAGTTCTTC | CASSRGVRDFYNEQFF
TRBD1 | TRBJ1-2 | NA | TRBV30 | TGTGCCTGGAGTGGGGACAGGAGAAACTATGGCTACACCTTC | CAWSGDRRNYGYTF
TRBD2 | TRBJ2-2 | NA | TRBV27 | TGTGCCAGCGGACTAGCGGGAGTTAGATCCGGGGAGCTGTTTTTT | CASGLAGVRSGELFF
NA | TRBJ1-5 | NA | TRBV7-2 | TGTGCCAGCAGCTTAGAGGGCCCAGGGACTAATCAGCCCCAGCATTTT | CASSLEGPGTNQPQHF
TRBD2 | TRBJ2-1 | NA | TRBV30 | TGTGCCTGGACTAGCGGGAGTAGGCATGAGCAGTTCTTC | CAWTSGSRHEQFF
NA | TRBJ2-4 | once | TRBV7-2 | TGTGCCAGCAGCTTACAGGGGGCCAAAAACATTCAGTACTTC | CASSLQGAKNIQYF
TRBD1 | TRBJ1-5 | NA | TRBV13 | TGTGCCAGCAGCGTCCGGGACAGGGAAGGCAATCAGCCCCAGCATTTT | CASSVRDREGNQPQHF
NA | TRBJ1-1 | NA | TRBV13 | TGTGCCAGCAGCGAGGGGTATGAAGCTTTCTTT | CASSEGYEAFF
NA | TRBJ1-5 | NA | TRBV4-1 | TGCGCCAGCAGCCAGGCTGAAACGGATACGACTCAGCCCCAGCATTTT | CASSQAETDTTQPQHF
NA | TRBJ2-1 | NA | TRBV19 | TGTGCCAGTAGTGACCTAGGGTATGAGCAGTTCTTC | CASSDLGYEQFF
NA | TRBJ2-1 | NA | TRBV5-1 | TGCGCCAGCAGCTTGGACACAGGGAATGAGCAGTTCTTC | CASSLDTGNEQFF
NA | TRBJ2-3 | NA | TRBV5-5 | TGTGCCAGCAGCTTTTCCACTGCAAGCACAGATACGCAGTATTTT | CASSFSTASTDTQYF
TRBD1 | TRBJ2-7 | NA | TRBV5-6 | TGTGCCAGCAGCTTGGTCGGACAGGACGAGCAGTACTTC | CASSLVGQDEQYF
TRBD1 | TRBJ2-7 | NA | TRBV18 | TGTGCCAGCTCGTACCGGGACAGAGCCTACGAGCAGTACTTC | CASSYRDRAYEQYF
NA | TRBJ1-2 | once | TRBV7-9 | TGTGCCAGCAGCTTAGACGCCAGCCCCCCCCATAACTATGGCTACACCTTC | CASSLDASPPHNYGYTF
TRBD1 | TRBJ2-7 | NA | TRBV7-3 | TGTGCCAGCAGCCCCGACGGCAGGGGGTTCGACGAGCAGTACTTC | CASSPDGRGFDEQYF
NA | TRBJ2-2 | few | TRBV9 | TGTGCCAGCAGCACCCGACACCGACTCCCAACCGGGGAGCTGTTTTTT | CASSTRHRLPTGELFF
TRBD1 | TRBJ2-1 | NA | TRBV6-5 | TGTGCCAGCAGTCCAGACAGGGGGCGAAATGAGCAGTTCTTC | CASSPDRGRNEQFF
TRBD2 | TRBJ2-1 | once | TRBV4-1 | TGCGCCAGCAGCCAAGGAGGACCCGGGACTAGCGGATACAATGAGCAGTTCTTC | CASSQGGPGTSGYNEQFF
NA | TRBJ1-1 | NA | TRBV5-1 | TGCGCCAGCAACTTGGGGGGGAGCATGAACACTGAAGCTTTCTTT | CASNLGGSMNTEAFF
NA | TRBJ2-7 | few | TRBV14 | TGTGCCAGCAGCCAAGTTACGGGAAAAACCTACGAGCAGTACTTC | CASSQVTGKTYEQYF
TRBD2 | TRBJ2-1 | NA | TRBV9 | TGTGCCAGCAGCGTTGCTAGCGGGGACTACAATGAGCAGTTCTTC | CASSVASGDYNEQFF
NA | TRBJ2-5 | NA | TRBV20-1 | TGCAGTGCTATAGATCAAGAGACCCAGTACTTC | CSAIDQETQYF
TRBD2 | TRBJ2-3 | NA | TRBV7-3 | TGTGCCAGCAGCTCGCTGGGGGGGACAGATACGCAGTATTTT | CASSSLGGTDTQYF
NA | TRBJ1-5 | NA | TRBV28 | TGTGCCAGCAGTTTCAGGGGCGTGATGCAGCCCCAGCATTTT | CASSFRGVMQPQHF